These 3 T cell receptor beta chains originate from one sample sequenced in a study of shared clonotypes between healthy human individuals. Using immunoSEQ multiplex PCR, the repertoire was profiled, and TCRdb retains in-frame clones only, with some absent. The sample has hundreds of thousands of clones, less than 80% seen once. Sequencing was carried out using memory CD4+ T cells sorted from blood. Subset reported: CD45RA-negative fraction. These receptors originate from a woman aged 30 to 39 in good health.

This sequence joins TRBV29-1 and TRBJ2-2; D is possibly TRBD1 (5 bases). Per the germline V gene, CDR1 is SQVTM and CDR2 is ANQGSEA. V lost 5 bases and J 8 bases, leaving 12 bases between the germline ends. The CDR3 sequence is 12 residues long. CDR3 nucleotide sequence: TGCAGCGTTCTGCCAGGGTCGGGGGAGCTGTTTTTT. It translates to CSVLPGSGELFF.

In this sample, this clone turned up once. The chain joins TRBV5-1 to TRBJ2-3; 8 positions match TRBD1. CDR3 length equals 16 residues. The junction had 6 bases not matched to a gene; V was cut back by 3 bases and J by 0 bases. CDR1 is SGHRS and CDR2 is YFSETQ in the germline V gene. DNA for the CDR3: TGCGCCAGCAGCTATGGACAGGGAACTAGCACAGATACGCAGTATTTT. Residues: CASSYGQGTSTDTQYF.

This clone was seen a few times. The J gene is TRBJ2-1, the V gene TRBV6-1; no firm D call. CDR1 is MNHNS and CDR2 is SASEGT in the germline V gene. The CDR3 length is 14 residues. V was cut by 7 bases and J by 4 bases, with 14 bases left in between. The CDR3 sequence: CASTLLTDYNEQFF. The CDR3 DNA reads TGTGCCAGCACGCTCCTAACTGATTACAATGAGCAGTTCTTC.